This TCR beta chain came from a study of identifying expanded T cells in peripheral blood (dated by TCRdb to the late 2010s). Study-level background: Technical replicates were generated by sequencing separate aliquots of the same genomic DNA pool, with four replicates compared pairwise. Beyond this particular receptor, the publication reports: Between technical replicates the binomial model flagged about 1.2 differentially abundant clones, whereas over around 2 weeks the binomial model flagged about 15 and over about 4 weeks approximately 20. For all healthy donors, the variance in clone template counts between approximately 2-week samples rose significantly as total template count increased. The authors expected that biological variance in healthy repertoires might rise further over much longer intervals, such as months to years. Across all healthy-donor time intervals, the beta-binomial model significantly lowered both the number of clones called differentially abundant and the false-positive rate.

CDR1 and CDR2, looked up from the germline V gene, are SGHNT and YENEEA. Trimming removed 5 bases from V and 2 bases from J; the gene matches leave 7 bases unexplained. The CDR3, cysteine through phenylalanine, is 15 amino acids long. The retained sequence is limited to the CDR3, 45 bases, with the frame set at the first base. The immunoSEQ Assay, which uses bias-controlled multiplex PCR amplification of genomic DNA, was used to profile TCRbeta CDR3 regions. The paper's data handling went like this. The absolute abundance of each unique TCRbeta CDR3 region was quantified after sequences were collapsed and filtered. Differential abundance was tested with a binomial (Fisher-equivalent) model and with a beta-binomial model adding time-dependent variance fitted from healthy donors. Clones with fewer than 5 combined templates were removed, and differential abundance was called for clones with a Benjamini-Hochberg FDR below 0.01. In the beta-binomial model, variance was expressed as a function of the total template count across the two samples, in the form v = (b*log(k)+a)^2. Not all clones reach the TCRdb copy of this immuneACCESS table, which keeps in-frame sequences only. Checked studies attribute under half of the gap to unresolved V genes and leave the rest unexplained. D and trimming were read from the DNA, whereas the V and J calls and clone size are those reported in that table. Counted in this sample were 70,000 or so clones; 75% to 90% of them appeared once. The ten largest clonotypes hold over 2.5% of the sample.

About this clone itself: Its antigen remains unidentified. One base away there is no much larger clone; base qualities are not given.

No immune events such as infections were documented for the healthy donors during the collection period. To calibrate time-dependent variance in a beta-binomial model of T-cell clone differential abundance, blood repertoires from healthy donors were used as a training cohort. The training cohort was composed of 10 or so healthy donors, 3 female and 7 male. An age range of about 29 to 65 years, with an average of around 42 years, was recorded for the donors. Whole blood, obtained from a commercial supplier, was collected from each healthy donor at three time points spaced approximately 15 days apart. For immunosequencing, genomic DNA was extracted from whole blood that had not been sorted.

The sequence was obtained from a person aged 18 to 75 in good health. Source material: blood. The chain is made from TRBV11-3 and TRBJ2-3; a stretch of 7 junction bases matches TRBD2. CDR3 reads: CASSPLSGDTDTQYF. The DNA is TGTGCCAGCAGCCCCTTAAGCGGGGACACAGATACGCAGTATTTT.